Listed here are 9 T cell receptor beta chains from one sample, sequenced in a study of monozygotic twins with inflammatory bowel disease (dated by TCRdb to between 2018 and 2021). Receptor libraries were prepared by 5' RACE. Sequencing took place on an Illumina HiSeq 2500. Each CDR3 protein sequence appears as one entry after TCRdb reprocessed the reads, and no DNA is included. The table of this sample itemizes 400,000 or so distinct CDR3 sequences. The ten most abundant clones make up 2.4% of the sample. The sample taken for sequencing was blood. These receptor sequences come from a human donor with ulcerative colitis or Crohn's disease, or a healthy co-twin of an affected twin (not recorded which).

The chain employs TRBV6-1 and TRBJ2-1; TCRdb outputs TRBD2, but without DNA this stays unchecked. The length of the CDR3 is 14 residues. CDR1 and CDR2 (germline): MNHNS, SASEGT. CDR3 residues: CASSRLAGANEQFF.

This CDR3 reads CASMSGSYEQYF. The gene calls are TRBV28 and TRBJ2-7. CDR1 is MDHEN and CDR2 is SYDVKM in the germline V gene. The CDR3 is 12 residues long.

The chain recombines TRBV18 with TRBJ2-1; TCRdb's D gene call, TRBD2, goes unchecked for lack of DNA. The CDR3 contains 13 residues. Germline assignment: CDR1 KGHSH and CDR2 LQKENI. The CDR3: CASSLSGLNEQFF.

The chain has TRBV5-1 and TRBJ2-3; the TCRdb D gene call, TRBD2, has no DNA to confirm it. The CDR3 sequence is 17 residues long. CDR1 is SGHRS, CDR2 YFSETQ, per germline. The CDR3 here is CASTPEGTSGSWYTQYF.

V usage is TRBV27 and J usage is TRBJ1-1; TCRdb proposes TRBD1, but this gene call is untestable without DNA. Germline V gives CDR1 MNHEY, CDR2 SMNVEV (reference sequence). The CDR3 is 14 amino acids. CDR3 in amino acids: CASRGQGKNTEAFF.

The chain couples TRBV5-1 to TRBJ1-3; TCRdb's D call, TRBD1, is unchecked because there is no DNA. The CDR3 sequence is 17 residues long. Looked up from germline, CDR1 is SGHRS and CDR2 is YFSETQ. The CDR3: CASSLGHQGSSGNTIYF.

The rearrangement links TRBV2 to TRBJ2-5. The CDR3 sequence is 12 residues long. CDR1 SNHLY and CDR2 FYNNEI come from the germline V gene. The chain's CDR3 is CASSEIVETQYF.

This chain uses TRBV12-3 or TRBV12-4 with TRBJ2-3; TCRdb proposes TRBD2, but this gene call is untestable without DNA. This CDR3 is built from 14 residues. The CDR3 sequence is CASSSGRAPDTQYF.

The chain carries TRBV2 and TRBJ1-2; the TCRdb D gene call, TRBD1, has no DNA to confirm it. The CDR3 runs to 13 residues. Germline V gives CDR1 SNHLY, CDR2 FYNNEI. The CDR3 loop reads CASRWGGDYGYTF.